The 19 T cell receptor beta chains below all came from one sample that was sequenced in a study of blood T cell repertoires in COVID-19. Measured with immunoSEQ multiplex PCR; TCRdb has only the in-frame clones, and not every one. Of roughly 150,000 clones listed, 80% to 90% are singletons. The sample consisted of peripheral blood. Receptors originate from a woman aged 50 to 60 in a cohort sampled during active or convalescent COVID-19.

V and J are TRBV19 and TRBJ1-1; maybe TRBD1 (5 bases). Germline V lookup: CDR1 LNHDA, CDR2 SQIVND (reference sequence). This CDR3 is 13 amino acids long. V lost 6 bases, J lost 3 bases, and 11 bases lay in between. In DNA form, the CDR3 reads TGTGCCAGTAGACAGGACGGATACACTGAAGCTTTCTTT. It specifies CASRQDGYTEAFF.

There are many counts of this clone. The chain couples TRBV4-2 to TRBJ2-2; TRBD2 agrees at 10 bases. V lost 4 bases, J lost 4 bases, and 6 bases stayed unmatched. This CDR3 has 16 residues. The germline V gene encodes CDR1 LGHNA and CDR2 YNFKEQ. The CDR3 loop is CASSPLAGEPTGELFF. The CDR3 DNA follows: TGTGCCAGCAGCCCTCTAGCGGGGGAGCCCACCGGGGAGCTGTTTTTT.

Written as DNA, the CDR3 is TGTGCCAGTAGTATACGGGGGGCCAATGAGCAGTTCTTC. This translates into CASSIRGANEQFF. The chain has TRBV19 and TRBJ2-1; D is possibly TRBD2 (7 bases). This CDR3 is built from 13 residues. Germline V gives CDR1 LNHDA, CDR2 SQIVND (reference sequence). The V end was cut by 2 bases, the J end by 6 bases, with 8 bases between. The full variable domain, with the rest looked up from reference TRBV19 and TRBJ2-1, is DGGITQSPKYLFRKEGQNVTLSCEQNLNHDAMYWYRQDPGQGLRLIYYSQIVNDFQKGDIAEGYSVSREKKESFPLTVTSAQKNPTAFYLCASSIRGANEQFFGPGTRLTVL.

This chain uses TRBV4-1 with TRBJ2-5; D perhaps matches TRBD2 (6 bases). Germline values: CDR1 MGHRA, CDR2 YSYEKL. CDR3 length: 14 amino acids. Trimming took off 1 base at V and 4 bases at J, with 10 bases between the two ends. CDR3 protein: CASSQGWGGETQYF. The CDR3 bases are TGCGCCAGCAGCCAAGGATGGGGAGGAGAGACCCAGTACTTC.

This chain connects TRBV30 to TRBJ1-1; no clear D. Trimming stripped 1 base from V and 1 base from J, with 7 bases between. The length of the CDR3 is 13 residues. CDR1 GTSNPN and CDR2 SVGIG come from the germline V gene (reference sequence). The CDR3 nucleotides are TGTGCCTGGAGTGGAGGGCAGAACACTGAAGCTTTCTTT. It translates to CAWSGGQNTEAFF.

The chain employs TRBV2 and TRBJ1-2, with 8 bases aligning to TRBD1. The CDR3 is 13 residues long. Germline assignment: CDR1 SNHLY and CDR2 FYNNEI. Trimming took 4 bases from V and 7 from J; bases not matched to a gene: 5. CDR3 sequence reads: CASSAEDRAGYTF. CDR3 DNA sequence: TGTGCCAGCAGTGCGGAGGACAGGGCTGGCTACACCTTC.

The chain links TRBV2 to TRBJ1-5; TRBD1 might be the D (6 bases). The V end was cut by 6 bases, the J end by 0 bases, with 12 bases between. This CDR3 region has 15 residues. Germline V gives CDR1 SNHLY, CDR2 FYNNEI. The CDR3 is CASRGQRVSNQPQHF. CDR3 in DNA: TGTGCCAGCAGGGGACAACGAGTTAGCAATCAGCCCCAGCATTTT.

The table lists this clone with a count of one. The CDR3 DNA sequence: TGTGCCAGTAGTGCCAGTTGGAAAGGGACTAATCAGCCCCAGCATTTT. Protein: CASSASWKGTNQPQHF. The chain recombines TRBV19 with TRBJ1-5, with D possibly TRBD1 on 5 matching bases. V lost 5 bases and J 4 bases, leaving 18 bases between the germline ends. Germline V CDR1 and CDR2: LNHDA, SQIVND (reference sequence). The length of the CDR3 is 16 residues.

V is TRBV7-9 and J is TRBJ2-3, with 9 bases fitting TRBD2. Germline CDR1 and CDR2: SEHNR and FQNEAQ (reference sequence). With V trimmed by 3 bases and J by 2 bases, 3 bases remained unmatched. The CDR3 is 15 amino acids. The DNA of the CDR3 is TGTGCCAGCAGCTTCTCTAGCGGGGTCACAGATACGCAGTATTTT. Translated, it gives CASSFSSGVTDTQYF.

The gene calls are TRBV7-9 and TRBJ1-1; no firm D call. This CDR3 region has 15 residues. Germline values: CDR1 SEHNR, CDR2 FQNEAQ (reference sequence). V was trimmed by 2 bases and J by 1 base, leaving 11 bases between them. Here the CDR3 reads CASSLPQEGNTEAFF. Written as DNA, the CDR3 is TGTGCCAGCAGCTTACCCCAGGAAGGGAACACTGAAGCTTTCTTT.

V gene TRBV5-4 combines with J gene TRBJ2-7; TRBD1 matches at 10 bases. V shed 4 bases and J 3 bases; nucleotides not matched to a gene: 7. This CDR3 is built from 15 residues. Looked up from germline, CDR1 is SGHNT and CDR2 is YYREEE (reference sequence). The CDR3 nucleotides read TGTGCCAGCAGCCCCGGGACAGGGGAATACTACGAGCAGTACTTC. Its translation: CASSPGTGEYYEQYF.

J is TRBJ2-3 and V is TRBV10-3, with a possible D match to TRBD2 (6 bases). There are 17 residues in the CDR3. Deletions cut 6 bases from V and 2 bases from J, with 21 bases between. CDR1 and CDR2 (germline): ENHRY, SYGVKD. Written as DNA, the CDR3 is TGTGCCATCAGCTCCCCTTGGCGGGGCACCTCCACAGATACGCAGTATTTT. This sequence encodes CAISSPWRGTSTDTQYF.

The chain recombines TRBV4-1 with TRBJ1-3; TRBD1 might be the D (5 bases). Germline lookup yields CDR1 MGHRA and CDR2 YSYEKL. V dropped 2 bases and J dropped 6 bases, with 14 bases sitting between them. CDR3 size: 15 residues. The CDR3 region is CASSQSIQGTNTIYF. The CDR3 nucleotides read TGCGCCAGCAGCCAATCTATTCAGGGCACAAACACCATATATTTT.

The rearrangement joins TRBV5-1 to TRBJ2-2; TRBD1 matches at 9 bases. CDR1 and CDR2 from the germline V gene are SGHRS and YFSETQ. Unmatched junction bases numbered 9, after V lost 9 bases and J lost 3 bases. This CDR3 is built from 15 residues. The CDR3 sequence is CATQTGGGDTGELFF. For the CDR3, the DNA is TGCGCCACCCAAACAGGGGGCGGGGACACCGGGGAGCTGTTTTTT.

This rearrangement joins TRBV27 to TRBJ2-7; D may be TRBD1 (5 bases). This CDR3 region has 13 residues. The germline V gene encodes CDR1 MNHEY and CDR2 SMNVEV (reference sequence). V lost 9 bases, J lost 1 base, and 13 bases lay in between. Here the CDR3 DNA reads TGTGCCAGTGGGGCAGGGAATTCCTACGAGCAGTACTTC. This sequence encodes CASGAGNSYEQYF.

This clone was counted at least ten times. V and J are TRBV7-2 and TRBJ2-2; D is perhaps TRBD1 (6 bases). This CDR3 comprises 16 residues. Germline CDR1 reads SGHTA; CDR2 reads FQGNSA. V gave up 5 bases and J gave up 0 bases, with 13 bases separating them. The DNA of the CDR3 is TGTGCCAGCAGCCCGACAGGCGTCGCGAACACCGGGGAGCTGTTTTTT. This codes for CASSPTGVANTGELFF.

The chain carries TRBV7-2 and TRBJ1-5, with D possibly TRBD1 on 5 matching bases. This CDR3 contains 14 residues. Trimming shortened V by 1 base and J by 7 bases, and 11 bases separated the two germline ends. The V gene's germline CDR1 is SGHTA and CDR2 FQGNSA. CDR3 amino acids: CASSLGGGGQPQHF. In nucleotides, the CDR3 is TGTGCCAGCAGCTTAGGCGGCGGGGGGCAGCCCCAGCATTTT.

V gene TRBV24-1 combines with J gene TRBJ2-1; D is ambiguous. This CDR3 has 13 amino acids. Trimming stripped 4 bases from V and 9 bases from J, with 12 bases between. The V gene's germline CDR1 is KGHDR and CDR2 SFDVKD. The CDR3 reads CATSDGPSGEQFF. CDR3 nucleotide sequence: TGTGCCACCAGTGACGGTCCAAGTGGTGAGCAGTTCTTC.

The V and J genes are TRBV27 and TRBJ1-6, with 10 bases fitting TRBD1. Trimming at V came to 5 bases and at J to 13 bases, leaving 8 bases not matched to a gene. Germline V gives CDR1 MNHEY, CDR2 SMNVEV (reference sequence). The CDR3 is made up of 14 amino acids. CDR3 region: CASSPRDRGLPLHF. The CDR3 DNA is TGTGCCAGCAGTCCCCGGGACAGGGGTCTCCCCCTCCACTTT.